This T cell receptor (beta chain) was observed in a study of TIL therapy for anti-PD-1-resistant metastatic lung cancer (dated by TCRdb to 2020 to 2022). Study-wide context: Enrolled patients had a median age of around 49 years (range about 35-80) and a median tumor PD-L1 proportion score of 6%. A median non-synonymous tumor mutation burden of approximately 1.4 mutations per megabase was determined across the cohort by whole-exome sequencing. T cell receptor beta sequencing of tumor and peripheral blood served to follow clonotypes across the tumor, the expanded TIL product, and serial blood samples. Most of the cohort had lung adenocarcinoma, including a handful of EGFR-mutant tumors and two ALK-rearranged tumors, and half of the patients were either current or former smokers. Study-wide conclusions, independent of this receptor: The cohort was highly selected, with more treatment-naive, never-smoker and oncogene-addicted patients than typical, limiting generalizability. Higher clonality and lower diversity were observed in expanded TIL cultures than in baseline intratumoral T cells (median clonality roughly 6% vs 31%, p < 0.0001). TIL culture showed high clonal turnover, with many enriched product clones undetected in the baseline tumor, suggesting clonal contraction rather than faithful expansion. The study protocol defined all tumor marker inferences as exploratory.

The CDR3 measures 16 amino acids from cysteine to phenylalanine. Solely the CDR3 DNA is kept, with 48 bases framed from the first base. Based on the germline V gene (reference sequence), the CDR1 and CDR2 sequences are SGHKS and YYEKEE. After removal of 1 base from V and 4 bases from J, the junction retains 5 bases not matched to a gene. In the case of this clone: This receptor's antigen is unknown. No base-level quality is on record; no much larger clone is a single base apart.

Using bias-controlled multiplex PCR with the immunoSEQ v3 hsTCRB kit, the TCR beta CDR3 regions were amplified from genomic DNA. An Illumina NextSeq 500 was used to sequence the TCR libraries, reaching approximately 2 million read pairs at survey level or roughly 4.5-6 million at deep level. Under the source paper's analysis protocol: V, D and J genes were assigned, non-productive sequences were removed, and clonality was reported by immunoSEQ Analyzer software. To compare repertoires between infused TIL and blood, productive Simpson clonality was used along with the Morisita overlap index of productive TRB rearrangements. Drawn from immuneACCESS, this table holds only the in-frame rearrangements with V and J called that TCRdb kept. Clones are partly lost; checked studies trace under half to an unresolved V gene and leave the rest unexplained. The V and J calls and clone size were taken over from that table, and D and trimming were inferred from the DNA. In all, the sample holds about 95,000 clones, and around three fifths of those were seen once. The ten biggest clones cover 11% of the sample.

What this sample's time point label stands for: pre-treatment sample, taken before nivolumab and TIL therapy. Excised metastases, mostly pleural nodules or supraclavicular lymph nodes, were used as baseline tumor samples and were taken from the same resection from which TIL were grown. Tumors were collected before any PD-1/PD-L1 blockade, after which patients were given nivolumab, and patients who progressed were given lymphodepletion, an infusion of expanded TIL and IL-2. Between October 2017 and 2020, a dual-center phase I trial enrolled adults who had stage 4 NSCLC. Samples were obtained from a single-arm, open-label phase I trial in which tumor-infiltrating lymphocyte therapy with nivolumab was evaluated in advanced non-small cell lung cancer. Portions of each resected tumor were snap-frozen in liquid nitrogen and were stored at -80 degrees C. Tumor regions of interest were selected on H&E sections by laser-capture macrodissection, were pulverized into around 15 mg aliquots, and were extracted with Qiagen Allprep kits.

This clonotype originated in a person between 25 and 80 years old with non-small cell lung cancer. The chain is encoded by TRBV5-5 joined to TRBJ2-5; 12 nucleotides in the junction match TRBD1. The sequencing here drew on tumor tissue, taken at baseline. The DNA sequence follows: TGTGCCAGCAGCTTGTCGTGGGACAGGGGGCGAGAGACCCAGTACTTC. It specifies CASSLSWDRGRETQYF.